The next 17 T cell receptor beta chains were all read from a single sample in a study of T cell repertoires in cytomegalovirus infection. Using its own MiXCR run on the reads, TCRdb lists one record per CDR3 protein. The repertoire consists of around 490,000 distinct CDR3 sequences, with roughly 29% occurring once and the leading ten covering roughly 13%. The sequencing input was PBMCs. These receptor sequences come from a human donor in good health (CMV status not recorded). Some clones in this sample may be carry-over from other donors' samples.

There are a few counts of this clonotype. This chain connects TRBV30 to TRBJ2-2; D gene unclear. V lost 2 bases and J 6 bases, leaving 4 bases between the germline ends. The CDR3 is 11 residues long. Germline CDR1 is GTSNPN and CDR2 is SVGIG (reference sequence). This CDR3 is CAWSPPGELFF. CDR3 coding DNA: TGTGCCTGGAGTCCCCCCGGGGAGCTGTTTTTT.

The chain employs TRBV7-9 and TRBJ2-1; TRBD2 matches 7 bases. CDR1 is SEHNR, CDR2 FQNEAQ, per germline (reference sequence). V gave up 5 bases and J gave up 8 bases; unmatched junction bases: 9. The CDR3 is 14 amino acids. DNA of the CDR3: TGTGCCAGCAGCCTGTGGACTAGTGCCGATGAGCAGTTCTTC. Residues: CASSLWTSADEQFF.

J is TRBJ2-7 and V is TRBV7-6; 13 bases agree with TRBD2. Trimming at V came to 5 bases and at J to 0 bases, leaving 4 bases not matched to a gene. CDR1 and CDR2 from the germline V gene are SGHVS and FNYEAQ. The CDR3 runs 16 residues. For the CDR3, the DNA is TGTGCCAGCAGCCGGGGGACTAGCGGGGCCTCCTACGAGCAGTACTTC. Protein product: CASSRGTSGASYEQYF.

The rearrangement joins TRBV25-1 to TRBJ1-2, with 8 bases that match TRBD1. Germline V gives CDR1 MGHDK, CDR2 SYGVNS. This CDR3 has 14 residues. V trimming: 5 bases; J trimming: 5 bases; junction bases outside the gene matches: 7. CDR3 region: CASSIGQGAYGYTF. For the CDR3, the DNA is TGTGCCAGCAGTATCGGCCAGGGGGCTTATGGCTACACCTTC.

This clonotype was found a few times. The chain combines TRBV12-3 or TRBV12-4 with TRBJ2-3; D is possibly TRBD1 or TRBD2 (5 bases each). V shed 3 bases and J shed 2 bases, with 12 bases lying between them. This CDR3 is 15 amino acids long. CDR3 region: CASSFSGPHTDTQYF. The DNA of the CDR3 is TGTGCCAGCAGTTTTTCGGGACCCCACACAGATACGCAGTATTTT.

In its sample, this clonotype was seen many times. The chain has TRBV7-2 and TRBJ2-3; D is ambiguous. The CDR3 consists of 15 residues. V was trimmed by 2 bases and J by 4 bases, leaving 13 bases between them. Germline V CDR1 and CDR2: SGHTA, FQGNSA. In DNA, the CDR3 is TGTGCCAGCAGCTTATTTTTCGGAAGGGCAGATACGCAGTATTTT. Translation: CASSLFFGRADTQYF.

This clonotype was observed many times. This chain connects TRBV19 to TRBJ2-6; 11 nucleotides agree with TRBD1. With 8 bases clipped from V and 0 bases from J, the junction kept 0 bases outside the gene matches. The CDR3 consists of 15 residues. CDR1 LNHDA and CDR2 SQIVND come from the germline V gene (reference sequence). In DNA form, the CDR3 reads TGTGCCAGTGGGACAGGGGGCTCTGGGGCCAACGTCCTGACTTTC. This encodes CASGTGGSGANVLTF.

This rearrangement joins TRBV10-1 to TRBJ1-1; 9 bases line up with TRBD1. Trimming took 6 bases from V and 6 from J; bases not matched to a gene: 14. Per the germline V gene, CDR1 is WNHNN and CDR2 is SYGVQD (reference sequence). CDR3 length: 16 residues. This chain's CDR3 is CASRPGQGQLGAEAFF. The CDR3 DNA sequence: TGCGCCAGCAGACCGGGACAGGGCCAACTCGGGGCTGAAGCTTTCTTT.

The chain has TRBV6-2 or TRBV6-3 and TRBJ2-5; D uncertain. CDR1 MNHEY and CDR2 SVGEGT come from the germline V gene. With 5 bases removed from V and 4 bases from J, the gap between germline ends came to 5 bases. CDR3 size: 11 residues. CDR3 loop: CASSGIETQYF. CDR3 bases: TGTGCCAGCAGTGGGATAGAGACCCAGTACTTC.

V usage is TRBV9 and J usage is TRBJ1-5, with TRBD1 matching 7 bases. CDR3 length: 16 amino acids. Germline values: CDR1 SGDLS, CDR2 YYNGEE. J was trimmed by 6 bases and V by 3 bases; bases with no gene match: 12. CDR3 in DNA: TGTGCCAGCAGCGCTTCCCCCATACAGGGGATTCAGCCCCAGCATTTT. Protein sequence: CASSASPIQGIQPQHF.

This chain links TRBV6-1 with TRBJ2-1, with 12 bases fitting TRBD2. CDR3 length equals 13 residues. Losses at the gene ends were 10 bases for V and 5 bases for J; bases not matched to a gene: 3. The V gene's germline CDR1 is MNHNS and CDR2 SASEGT. CDR3 amino acids: CATLAGGNNEQFF. Written as DNA, the CDR3 is TGTGCCACTCTAGCGGGAGGGAACAATGAGCAGTTCTTC.

The gene calls are TRBV24-1 and TRBJ1-2; 12 bases are a match to TRBD1. The germline CDR1 and CDR2 sequences are KGHDR and SFDVKD. The CDR3 runs 18 residues. V lost 5 bases to trimming and J lost 4 bases; unmatched junction nucleotides: 13. This CDR3 is CATSGRTGTGGLGYGYTF. The CDR3 nucleotides read TGTGCCACCAGTGGTCGAACCGGGACAGGGGGCCTGGGCTATGGCTACACCTTC.

This chain joins TRBV20-1 and TRBJ2-3; the match to TRBD2 covers 11 bases. This CDR3 comprises 17 residues. Germline assignment: CDR1 DFQATT and CDR2 SNEGSKA (reference sequence). J lost 2 bases, V lost 5 bases, and 12 bases had no gene match. The CDR3 DNA reads TGCAGTGCTGGAGGACTAGCGGGCAGCACAGTCACAGATACGCAGTATTTT. Translated, it gives CSAGGLAGSTVTDTQYF.

This clonotype was seen a few times. CDR3 DNA: TGTGCCAGCAGCCCGCGCTACAGACCCACTGAAGCTTTCTTT. This sequence encodes CASSPRYRPTEAFF. The chain recombines TRBV13 with TRBJ1-1; D uncertain. The CDR3 is 14 amino acids. Trimming stripped 5 bases from V and 4 bases from J, with 14 bases between. In germline, CDR1 is PRHDT, CDR2 FYEKMQ (reference sequence). Filled out from reference TRBV13 and TRBJ1-1, the complete variable domain reads AAGVIQSPRHLIKEKRETATLKCYPIPRHDTVYWYQQGPGQDPQFLISFYEKMQSDKGSIPDRFSAQQFSDYHSELNMSSLELGDSALYFCASSPRYRPTEAFFGQGTRLTVV.

This clonotype has just a few counts. This sequence joins TRBV19 and TRBJ1-1; D not certain. The CDR3 sequence is 16 residues long. Germline lookup yields CDR1 LNHDA and CDR2 SQIVND (reference sequence). V dropped 5 bases and J dropped 1 base, with 17 bases sitting between them. The CDR3 loop reads CASSLGPREPNTEAFF. CDR3 coding DNA: TGTGCCAGTAGTTTGGGTCCCCGGGAGCCGAACACTGAAGCTTTCTTT.

The rearrangement links TRBV7-3 to TRBJ2-7; D is perhaps TRBD1 (5 bases). Germline CDR1 and CDR2: SGHTA and FQGTGA. This CDR3 region has 13 residues. The V end was cut by 5 bases, the J end by 3 bases, with 11 bases between. The CDR3 DNA sequence: TGTGCCAGCAGCGTAGGCAGGGACTACGAGCAGTACTTC. Translation: CASSVGRDYEQYF.

V is TRBV27 and J is TRBJ2-6; no clear D. Trimming pared 6 bases from V and 2 bases from J, leaving 14 bases between. Per germline, CDR1 MNHEY and CDR2 SMNVEV (reference sequence). The CDR3 totals 16 residues. The CDR3 sequence is CASSYRLGTGANVLTF. The DNA of the CDR3 is TGTGCCAGCAGCTACCGGTTGGGTACTGGGGCCAACGTCCTGACTTTC.